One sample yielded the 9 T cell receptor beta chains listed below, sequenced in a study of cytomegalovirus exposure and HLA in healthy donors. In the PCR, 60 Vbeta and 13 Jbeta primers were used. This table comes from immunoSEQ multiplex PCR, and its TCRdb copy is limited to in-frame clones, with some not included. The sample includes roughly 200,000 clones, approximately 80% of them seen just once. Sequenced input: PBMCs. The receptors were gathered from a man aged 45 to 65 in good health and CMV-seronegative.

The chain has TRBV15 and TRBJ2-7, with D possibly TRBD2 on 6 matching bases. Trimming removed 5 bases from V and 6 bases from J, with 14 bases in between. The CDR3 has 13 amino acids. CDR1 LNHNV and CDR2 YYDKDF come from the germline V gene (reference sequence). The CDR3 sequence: CATSRDGSAEQYF. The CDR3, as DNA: TGTGCCACCAGCCGCGACGGGAGTGCCGAGCAGTACTTC.

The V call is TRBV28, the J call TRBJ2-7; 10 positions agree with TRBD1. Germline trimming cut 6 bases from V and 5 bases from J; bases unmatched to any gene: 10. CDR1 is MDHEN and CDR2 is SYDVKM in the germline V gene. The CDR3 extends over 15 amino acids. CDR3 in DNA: TGTGCCAGCAGCGTCCCCGGGACAGGGGTCCACGAGCAGTACTTC. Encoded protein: CASSVPGTGVHEQYF. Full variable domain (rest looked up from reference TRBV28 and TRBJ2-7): DVKVTQSSRYLVKRTGEKVFLECVQDMDHENMFWYRQDPGLGLRLIYFSYDVKMKEKGDIPEGYSVSREKKERFSLILESASTNQTSMYLCASSVPGTGVHEQYFGPGTRLTVT.

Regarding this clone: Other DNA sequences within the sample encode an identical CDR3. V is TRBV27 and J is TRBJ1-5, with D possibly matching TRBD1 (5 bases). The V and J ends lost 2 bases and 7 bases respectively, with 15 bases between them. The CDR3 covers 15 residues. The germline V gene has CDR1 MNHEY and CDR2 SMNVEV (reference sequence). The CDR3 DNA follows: TGTGCCAGCAGTTTAGGGCAGGGAATGGGGCAGCCCCAGCATTTT. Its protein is CASSLGQGMGQPQHF.

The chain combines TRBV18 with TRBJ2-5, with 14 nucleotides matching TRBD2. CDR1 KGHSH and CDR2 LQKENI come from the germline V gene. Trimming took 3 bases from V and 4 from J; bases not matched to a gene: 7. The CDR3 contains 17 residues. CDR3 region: CASSPGLAGAGGETQYF. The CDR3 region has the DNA TGTGCCAGCTCACCGGGACTAGCGGGAGCAGGGGGAGAGACCCAGTACTTC. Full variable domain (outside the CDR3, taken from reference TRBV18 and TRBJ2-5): NAGVMQNPRHLVRRRGQEARLRCSPMKGHSHVYWYRQLPEEGLKFMVYLQKENIIDESGMPKERFSAEFPKEGPSILRIQQVVRGDSAAYFCASSPGLAGAGGETQYFGPGTRLLVL.

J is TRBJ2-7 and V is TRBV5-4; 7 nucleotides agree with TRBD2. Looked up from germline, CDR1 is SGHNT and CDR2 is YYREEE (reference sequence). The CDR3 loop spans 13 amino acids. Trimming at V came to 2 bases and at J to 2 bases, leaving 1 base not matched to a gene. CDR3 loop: CASSFSGAYEQYF. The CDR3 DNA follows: TGTGCCAGCAGCTTCAGCGGGGCCTACGAGCAGTACTTC. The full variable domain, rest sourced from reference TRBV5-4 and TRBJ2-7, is ETGVTQSPTHLIKTRGQQVTLRCSSQSGHNTVSWYQQALGQGPQFIFQYYREEENGRGNFPPRFSGLQFPNYSSELNVNALELDDSALYLCASSFSGAYEQYFGPGTRLTVT.

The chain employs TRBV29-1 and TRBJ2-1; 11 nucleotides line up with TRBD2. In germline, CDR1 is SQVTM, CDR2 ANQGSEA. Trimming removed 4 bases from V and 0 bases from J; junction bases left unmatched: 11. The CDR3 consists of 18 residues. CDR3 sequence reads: CSVVDPGLAEGSYNEQFF. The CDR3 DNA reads TGCAGCGTTGTGGACCCGGGACTAGCGGAGGGCTCCTACAATGAGCAGTTCTTC.

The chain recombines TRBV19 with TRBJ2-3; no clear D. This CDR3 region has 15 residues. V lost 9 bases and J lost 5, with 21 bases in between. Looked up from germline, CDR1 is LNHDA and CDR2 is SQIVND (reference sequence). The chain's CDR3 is CASGDWRDGKDTQYF. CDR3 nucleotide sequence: TGTGCCAGCGGAGATTGGCGAGACGGTAAAGATACGCAGTATTTT.

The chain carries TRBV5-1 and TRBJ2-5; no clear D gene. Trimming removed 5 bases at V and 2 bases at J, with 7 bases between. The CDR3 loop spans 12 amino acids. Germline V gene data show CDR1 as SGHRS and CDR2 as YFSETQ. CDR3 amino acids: CASRYGQETQYF. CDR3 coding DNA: TGCGCCAGCAGATACGGGCAAGAGACCCAGTACTTC.

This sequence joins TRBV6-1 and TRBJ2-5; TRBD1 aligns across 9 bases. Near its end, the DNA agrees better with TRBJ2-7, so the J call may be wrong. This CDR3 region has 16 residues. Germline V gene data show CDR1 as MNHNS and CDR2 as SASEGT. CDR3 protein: CASSDRGQGSSYEQYF. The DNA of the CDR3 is TGTGCCAGCAGTGACCGGGGACAGGGTAGCTCCTACGAGCAGTACTTC.